What follows are 8 T cell receptor beta chains derived from one specimen sequenced in a study of beta chain features in type 1 diabetes. cDNA synthesis used the whole RNA isolate, giving expressed TCRB sequences. TCRdb's copy holds only in-frame clones and misses some; the assay was immunoSEQ multiplex PCR. This sample has about 320,000 clones, with about 14% found just once. The sample was central memory CD4+ T cells from blood. These receptors were collected from a man aged 25-45 years in good health.

The chain recombines TRBV27 with TRBJ1-5, with 7 positions matching TRBD1. With 6 bases clipped from V and 2 bases from J, the junction kept 10 bases outside the gene matches. The germline V gene encodes CDR1 MNHEY and CDR2 SMNVEV (reference sequence). The CDR3 sequence is 16 residues long. The CDR3 protein is CASSPQTTGGNQPQHF. CDR3 sequence (DNA): TGTGCCAGCAGCCCACAAACTACAGGGGGCAATCAGCCCCAGCATTTT.

The gene calls are TRBV9 and TRBJ2-5, with 7 bases matching TRBD2. The CDR3 has 14 amino acids. Germline CDR1 and CDR2: SGDLS and YYNGEE. V was clipped by 2 bases and J by 4 bases; unmatched bases: 5. CDR3 bases: TGTGCCAGCAGCGTTCGGGGCGGGGGAGAGACCCAGTACTTC. This sequence encodes CASSVRGGGETQYF.

V usage is TRBV6-1 and J usage is TRBJ1-2; 8 bases map to TRBD1. Germline trimming cut 10 bases from V and 2 bases from J; bases unmatched to any gene: 6. CDR1 is MNHNS and CDR2 is SASEGT in the germline V gene. CDR3 size: 13 residues. The CDR3 protein is CATHRGINYGYTF. The CDR3 nucleotides read TGTGCCACCCACAGGGGGATAAACTATGGCTACACCTTC.

The chain links TRBV27 to TRBJ2-4; 11 nucleotides match TRBD1. V trimming: 6 bases; J trimming: 0 bases; junction bases outside the gene matches: 7. CDR3 length: 17 residues. Germline CDR1 reads MNHEY; CDR2 reads SMNVEV (reference sequence). The CDR3 is CASRSWGQGEAKNIQYF. CDR3 DNA: TGTGCCAGCAGATCTTGGGGACAGGGGGAAGCCAAAAACATTCAGTACTTC.

V and J are TRBV7-2 and TRBJ1-2, with TRBD1 matching 9 bases. The CDR3 sequence is 14 residues long. The J segment lost 6 bases and the V segment lost 6 bases, leaving 8 bases of the junction unmatched. Germline V gene lookup returns CDR1 SGHTA and CDR2 FQGNSA. The CDR3 loop reads CASSRYGTGHGYTF. CDR3 coding DNA: TGTGCCAGCAGTCGCTATGGGACAGGGCATGGCTACACCTTC.

The rearrangement links TRBV27 to TRBJ2-3; D not certain. V was shortened by 2 bases and J by 0 bases, with 12 bases between the two germline ends. Per germline, CDR1 MNHEY and CDR2 SMNVEV (reference sequence). CDR3 length equals 16 residues. CDR3 sequence (DNA): TGTGCCAGCAGTTTAGAGGAATACTCTAGCACAGATACGCAGTATTTT. Protein sequence: CASSLEEYSSTDTQYF.

The table lists this clone with a few counts. The rearrangement uses TRBV7-8 and TRBJ2-5; D not resolved. Per the germline V gene, CDR1 is SGHVS and CDR2 is FQNEAQ. V lost 2 bases and J lost 4, with 11 bases in between. The CDR3 covers 14 residues. CDR3 in amino acids: CASSLTLLPETQYF. The CDR3 nucleotides read TGTGCCAGCAGCTTAACACTCCTCCCAGAGACCCAGTACTTC.

V usage is TRBV5-1 and J usage is TRBJ1-4, with D possibly TRBD1 on 5 matching bases. The CDR3 contains 15 residues. Germline V gene data show CDR1 as SGHRS and CDR2 as YFSETQ. Trimming removed 1 base at V and 7 bases at J, with 14 bases between. CDR3 residues: CASSLKSGSSEKLFF. CDR3 in DNA: TGCGCCAGCAGCTTGAAGTCAGGGAGTTCTGAAAAACTGTTTTTT. Full variable domain (missing parts from reference TRBV5-1 and TRBJ1-4): KAGVTQTPRYLIKTRGQQVTLSCSPISGHRSVSWYQQTPGQGLQFLFEYFSETQRNKGNFPGRFSGRQFSNSRSEMNVSTLELGDSALYLCASSLKSGSSEKLFFGSGTQLSVL.